Here is one T cell receptor beta chain with its context. Its antigen is unknown. J lost 7 bases, V lost 8 bases, and 8 bases had no gene match. The CDR3 runs to 12 residues. Germline V lookup: CDR1 GTSNPN, CDR2 SVGIG (reference sequence). The planned depth of sequencing spanned 1 in 200,000 to 1 in 1 million T cells. Profiled with immunoSEQ multiplex PCR; TCRdb holds only in-frame clones, not every one. The profile shows around 310,000 clones, almost 80% of them singletons. This specimen belongs to a study of cytotoxic CD8 clonotypes in ibrutinib-treated CLL. Study-wide context: Among patients, around 25 responded partially and 2 completely; approximately 14 then stayed remitted and some twelve progressed after median about six years. When averaged across all of the samples, the counts came to some 250,000 productive templates and 86,000 or so productive rearrangements.

Findings and limits, study-wide: Public clonotypes, rarely seen, contracted or held steady on treatment.

This chain connects TRBV30 to TRBJ2-1; TRBD1 agrees at 7 bases. Sequencing was performed on PBMCs, taken before ibrutinib treatment. This clonotype was obtained from a human donor with chronic lymphocytic leukemia. The CDR3 sequence: CASTGDRNEQFF. The DNA of the CDR3 is TGTGCCAGCACAGGGGATAGGAATGAGCAGTTCTTC.